The rows below give T cell receptor beta chains drawn from one sample of a study of blood T cell repertoires in COVID-19. Data came from immunoSEQ multiplex PCR; TCRdb stores just in-frame clones and leaves some out. The sample yields about 150,000 clones, 80% seen once. Sequencing was performed on peripheral blood. The receptors stem from a man in his 60s with acute or convalescent COVID-19. Each CDR3 is given with its conserved first and last residue. The order of the fields is J gene, clone size, V gene, D gene, CDR3 length, CDR3 DNA, CDR3 protein. A D gene is named only where the DNA matches it firmly. The listing skips clone size in some rows; elsewhere it reads once, few, many or a size class.

j_call: TRBJ2-4; clone_size: .; v_call: TRBV21-1; d_call: .; cdr3_length: 17; cdr3_nt: TGTGCCCCCCGACCGGGACAGGGGGCAGAAGCCAAAAACATTCAGTACTTC; cdr3_aa: CAPRPGQGAEAKNIQYF
j_call: TRBJ2-1; clone_size: .; v_call: TRBV7-9; d_call: .; cdr3_length: 13; cdr3_nt: TGTGCCAGCAGCTTCCTTGGGGCGGGAGAGCAGTTCTTC; cdr3_aa: CASSFLGAGEQFF
j_call: TRBJ1-1; clone_size: .; v_call: TRBV3-1/TRBV3-2; d_call: TRBD1; cdr3_length: 12; cdr3_nt: TGTGCCAGTCGGACAGGGAACACTGAAGCTTTCTTT; cdr3_aa: CASRTGNTEAFF
j_call: TRBJ2-7; clone_size: .; v_call: TRBV7-2; d_call: TRBD2; cdr3_length: 14; cdr3_nt: TGTGCCAGCAGCTCGAGCGGGGGGCCCTTTGAGCAGTACTTC; cdr3_aa: CASSSSGGPFEQYF
j_call: TRBJ2-5; clone_size: .; v_call: TRBV2; d_call: TRBD2; cdr3_length: 17; cdr3_nt: TGTGCCAGCTCCAGGGATGAAGCGGGAGGGCCGTGGGAGACCCAGTACTTC; cdr3_aa: CASSRDEAGGPWETQYF
j_call: TRBJ1-1; clone_size: .; v_call: TRBV10-1; d_call: .; cdr3_length: 13; cdr3_nt: TGCGCCAGCAGTTCTAGAAGGGGCACTGAAGCTTTCTTT; cdr3_aa: CASSSRRGTEAFF
j_call: TRBJ2-2; clone_size: .; v_call: TRBV5-1; d_call: .; cdr3_length: 15; cdr3_nt: TGCGCCAGCAGCCCCACAGGACCGGGCCCCGGGGAGCTGTTTTTT; cdr3_aa: CASSPTGPGPGELFF
j_call: TRBJ2-1; clone_size: .; v_call: TRBV9; d_call: .; cdr3_length: 13; cdr3_nt: TGTGCCAGCAGCGTAGCGGCCTACAATGAGCAGTTCTTC; cdr3_aa: CASSVAAYNEQFF
j_call: TRBJ1-3; clone_size: .; v_call: TRBV9; d_call: .; cdr3_length: 15; cdr3_nt: TGTGCCAGCAGCCCAAGGGGAATCGCTGGAAACACCATATATTTT; cdr3_aa: CASSPRGIAGNTIYF
j_call: TRBJ1-2; clone_size: once; v_call: TRBV11-2; d_call: TRBD1; cdr3_length: 12; cdr3_nt: TGTGCCGTCCCGGGACAGGGGGCTGGCTACACCTTC; cdr3_aa: CAVPGQGAGYTF
j_call: TRBJ2-1; clone_size: few; v_call: TRBV9; d_call: TRBD2; cdr3_length: 16; cdr3_nt: TGTGCCAGCAGCGTAGCGGGGGGGGACTTCTACAATGAGCAGTTCTTC; cdr3_aa: CASSVAGGDFYNEQFF
j_call: TRBJ1-1; clone_size: .; v_call: TRBV6-2/TRBV6-3; d_call: .; cdr3_length: 13; cdr3_nt: TGTGCCAGCAGTCTAACTCGGGGCACTGAAGCTTTCTTT; cdr3_aa: CASSLTRGTEAFF
j_call: TRBJ2-3; clone_size: .; v_call: TRBV7-8; d_call: TRBD1; cdr3_length: 19; cdr3_nt: TGTGCCAGCAGCTTACCCCGCGGGACAGGTCAGGTAGGTATAGGTAAGCAGTATTTT; cdr3_aa: CASSLPRGTGQVGIGKQYF
j_call: TRBJ2-3; clone_size: once; v_call: TRBV6-5; d_call: .; cdr3_length: 14; cdr3_nt: TGTGCCAGCAGTTACAGGGGTGGCACAGATACGCAGTATTTT; cdr3_aa: CASSYRGGTDTQYF
j_call: TRBJ1-5; clone_size: .; v_call: TRBV7-2; d_call: TRBD1; cdr3_length: 13; cdr3_nt: TGTGCCAGCAGAGGACAGGGGAATCAGCCCCAGCATTTT; cdr3_aa: CASRGQGNQPQHF
j_call: TRBJ2-2; clone_size: .; v_call: TRBV7-2; d_call: .; cdr3_length: 15; cdr3_nt: TGTGCCAGCAGCTCCGGACAGCCGGGCACCGGGGAGCTGTTTTTT; cdr3_aa: CASSSGQPGTGELFF
j_call: TRBJ2-5; clone_size: .; v_call: TRBV7-9; d_call: .; cdr3_length: 13; cdr3_nt: TGTGCCAGCAGCTTAGGGAGGAGAGAGACCCAGTACTTC; cdr3_aa: CASSLGRRETQYF
j_call: TRBJ1-2; clone_size: .; v_call: TRBV5-5; d_call: .; cdr3_length: 15; cdr3_nt: TGTGCCAGCAGCTTCTGGGACACCGGGACGCGGGGCTACACCTTC; cdr3_aa: CASSFWDTGTRGYTF
j_call: TRBJ2-7; clone_size: few; v_call: TRBV9; d_call: .; cdr3_length: 16; cdr3_nt: TGTGCCAGCAGCGCCGGGCCCTCTACAGGGCCTTACGAGCAGTACTTC; cdr3_aa: CASSAGPSTGPYEQYF
j_call: TRBJ2-3; clone_size: .; v_call: TRBV5-1; d_call: TRBD2; cdr3_length: 14; cdr3_nt: TGCGCCAGCAGCCCTGGACTAGAAGCAGATACGCAGTATTTT; cdr3_aa: CASSPGLEADTQYF
j_call: TRBJ1-6; clone_size: .; v_call: TRBV9; d_call: .; cdr3_length: 15; cdr3_nt: TGTGCCAGCAGCCACAACCAGGGAGGCAATTCACCCCTCCACTTT; cdr3_aa: CASSHNQGGNSPLHF
j_call: TRBJ2-5; clone_size: .; v_call: TRBV5-4; d_call: TRBD2; cdr3_length: 15; cdr3_nt: TGTGCCAGCAGCCCCAATGCGGGGGGGGGTGAGACCCAGTACTTC; cdr3_aa: CASSPNAGGGETQYF
j_call: TRBJ2-5; clone_size: .; v_call: TRBV7-7; d_call: TRBD2; cdr3_length: 16; cdr3_nt: TGTGCCAGCAGCTCGGGACTAGCGGGGGTGAGGGAGACCCAGTACTTC; cdr3_aa: CASSSGLAGVRETQYF
j_call: TRBJ1-3; clone_size: few; v_call: TRBV12-3/TRBV12-4; d_call: .; cdr3_length: 13; cdr3_nt: TGTGCCAGCACCGCGAACTCTGGAAACACCATATATTTT; cdr3_aa: CASTANSGNTIYF
j_call: TRBJ2-1; clone_size: .; v_call: TRBV29-1; d_call: .; cdr3_length: 10; cdr3_nt: TGCAGCGGAGGGGGTAATGAGCAGTTCTTC; cdr3_aa: CSGGGNEQFF
j_call: TRBJ2-3; clone_size: .; v_call: TRBV19; d_call: .; cdr3_length: 16; cdr3_nt: TGTGCCAGTAGTCGAAACTACGGGTCTCCCACAGATACGCAGTATTTT; cdr3_aa: CASSRNYGSPTDTQYF
j_call: TRBJ2-7; clone_size: .; v_call: TRBV5-5; d_call: TRBD1; cdr3_length: 15; cdr3_nt: TGTGCCAGCAGCGCGGCAGGGACAGGGGGCTACGAGCAGTACTTC; cdr3_aa: CASSAAGTGGYEQYF
j_call: TRBJ2-6; clone_size: .; v_call: TRBV5-1; d_call: .; cdr3_length: 16; cdr3_nt: TGCGCCAGCAGCTTGGGAATGAGCTCTGGGGCCAACGTCCTGACTTTC; cdr3_aa: CASSLGMSSGANVLTF
j_call: TRBJ1-1; clone_size: few; v_call: TRBV15; d_call: .; cdr3_length: 16; cdr3_nt: TGTGCCACCAGCAGAGATCGGGAGGTAGGGCGCACTGAAGCTTTCTTT; cdr3_aa: CATSRDREVGRTEAFF
j_call: TRBJ2-2; clone_size: once; v_call: TRBV24-1; d_call: .; cdr3_length: 15; cdr3_nt: TGTGCCACCAGTGATGGGGGGGCTGGCACCGGGGAGCTGTTTTTT; cdr3_aa: CATSDGGAGTGELFF
j_call: TRBJ1-1; clone_size: .; v_call: TRBV5-1; d_call: .; cdr3_length: 16; cdr3_nt: TGCGCCAGCAGCTTGGGGCCCGTGGGGGGTGACACTGAAGCTTTCTTT; cdr3_aa: CASSLGPVGGDTEAFF
j_call: TRBJ1-5; clone_size: few; v_call: TRBV6-5; d_call: .; cdr3_length: 15; cdr3_nt: TGTGCCAGCAGACCGGGAGAGACAGCAAATCAGCCCCAGCATTTT; cdr3_aa: CASRPGETANQPQHF
j_call: TRBJ1-2; clone_size: .; v_call: TRBV7-2; d_call: .; cdr3_length: 14; cdr3_nt: TGTGCCAGCAGCTTAGCGGGTCAGGGGTATGGCTACACCTTC; cdr3_aa: CASSLAGQGYGYTF
j_call: TRBJ1-4; clone_size: few; v_call: TRBV5-5; d_call: TRBD1; cdr3_length: 20; cdr3_nt: TGTGCCAGCAGCGGAGGTCCCGGGACAGGGTTCGGTGGGGTTTACGAAAAACTGTTTTTT; cdr3_aa: CASSGGPGTGFGGVYEKLFF
j_call: TRBJ1-4; clone_size: .; v_call: TRBV4-2; d_call: TRBD1; cdr3_length: 15; cdr3_nt: TGTGCCAGCAGCCAATTCCAGGGGGCGAGGGAAAAACTGTTTTTT; cdr3_aa: CASSQFQGAREKLFF
j_call: TRBJ2-1; clone_size: .; v_call: TRBV10-3; d_call: .; cdr3_length: 14; cdr3_nt: TGTGCCATCAGTGATAGTAGGGGTGGCAATGAGCAGTTCTTC; cdr3_aa: CAISDSRGGNEQFF
j_call: TRBJ1-2; clone_size: .; v_call: TRBV5-4; d_call: .; cdr3_length: 14; cdr3_nt: TGTGCCAGCAGCTTGCCGGGTCAGGGCTATGGCTACACCTTC; cdr3_aa: CASSLPGQGYGYTF
j_call: TRBJ2-7; clone_size: .; v_call: TRBV5-1; d_call: TRBD2; cdr3_length: 16; cdr3_nt: TGCGCCAGCAGCTTGGCAAGGAGCGGGACCCCCTACGAGCAGTACTTC; cdr3_aa: CASSLARSGTPYEQYF
j_call: TRBJ2-1; clone_size: .; v_call: TRBV5-1; d_call: TRBD2; cdr3_length: 16; cdr3_nt: TGCGCCAGCACCCGCACTAGCGGGAGTTCCTACAATGAGCAGTTCTTC; cdr3_aa: CASTRTSGSSYNEQFF
j_call: TRBJ1-6; clone_size: .; v_call: TRBV9; d_call: .; cdr3_length: 15; cdr3_nt: TGTGCCAGCAGCCCCGCGACCGGGATCGGATCACCCCTCCACTTT; cdr3_aa: CASSPATGIGSPLHF
j_call: TRBJ1-6; clone_size: .; v_call: TRBV15; d_call: .; cdr3_length: 14; cdr3_nt: TGTGCCACCAAGGAATACCGGGAATCTTCACCCCTCCACTTT; cdr3_aa: CATKEYRESSPLHF
j_call: TRBJ2-2; clone_size: .; v_call: TRBV6-5; d_call: .; cdr3_length: 15; cdr3_nt: TGTGCCAGCAGTTCGGTGGGAGCCTCAGGAGGGGAGCTGTTTTTT; cdr3_aa: CASSSVGASGGELFF
j_call: TRBJ1-3; clone_size: .; v_call: TRBV4-1; d_call: .; cdr3_length: 15; cdr3_nt: TGCGCCAGCAGCCAAGTCCCCCAGTCTGGAAACACCATATATTTT; cdr3_aa: CASSQVPQSGNTIYF
j_call: TRBJ1-6; clone_size: .; v_call: TRBV3-1/TRBV3-2; d_call: TRBD1; cdr3_length: 14; cdr3_nt: TGTGCCAGCAGCCACGGTACAGGGGCTTCACCCCTCCACTTT; cdr3_aa: CASSHGTGASPLHF
j_call: TRBJ1-6; clone_size: .; v_call: TRBV6-5; d_call: .; cdr3_length: 15; cdr3_nt: TGTGCCAGTGCAGAGGTACTTCGGGGGAATTCACCCCTCCACTTT; cdr3_aa: CASAEVLRGNSPLHF
j_call: TRBJ2-7; clone_size: .; v_call: TRBV6-6; d_call: TRBD1; cdr3_length: 13; cdr3_nt: TGTGCCAGCAGTTACGTGACAGGGGACGAGCAGTACTTC; cdr3_aa: CASSYVTGDEQYF
j_call: TRBJ1-4; clone_size: .; v_call: TRBV29-1; d_call: TRBD1; cdr3_length: 13; cdr3_nt: TGCAGCACCCAGGGGGCGCGGGGTGAAAAACTGTTTTTT; cdr3_aa: CSTQGARGEKLFF
j_call: TRBJ2-7; clone_size: .; v_call: TRBV5-5; d_call: .; cdr3_length: 15; cdr3_nt: TGTGCCAGCAGCTACGGTGACGCGGGGAATTCCGAGCAGTACTTC; cdr3_aa: CASSYGDAGNSEQYF
j_call: TRBJ1-1; clone_size: .; v_call: TRBV6-1; d_call: TRBD1; cdr3_length: 15; cdr3_nt: TGTGCCAGCAGTGGGAGACAGGGCCTGAACACTGAAGCTTTCTTT; cdr3_aa: CASSGRQGLNTEAFF
j_call: TRBJ2-7; clone_size: .; v_call: TRBV13; d_call: TRBD1; cdr3_length: 16; cdr3_nt: TGTGCCAGCAGCTTTAGACCGGGACAGGGGTTTAAGGAGCAGTACTTC; cdr3_aa: CASSFRPGQGFKEQYF
j_call: TRBJ1-3; clone_size: .; v_call: TRBV7-3; d_call: .; cdr3_length: 16; cdr3_nt: TGTGCCAGCAGCTCATCTAGGGACATTTCTGGAAACACCATATATTTT; cdr3_aa: CASSSSRDISGNTIYF
j_call: TRBJ2-1; clone_size: once; v_call: TRBV25-1; d_call: .; cdr3_length: 13; cdr3_nt: TGTGCCAGCAGTGGGCCAGGGGTGAGTGAGCAGTTCTTC; cdr3_aa: CASSGPGVSEQFF
j_call: TRBJ1-2; clone_size: .; v_call: TRBV3-1/TRBV3-2; d_call: TRBD1; cdr3_length: 14; cdr3_nt: TGTGCCAGCAGCCAAATACAGGGGGCGGGAGGCTACACCTTC; cdr3_aa: CASSQIQGAGGYTF
j_call: TRBJ2-2; clone_size: .; v_call: TRBV28; d_call: TRBD1; cdr3_length: 13; cdr3_nt: TGTGCCAGCAGCCCTGGGACAGGCGGGGAGCTGTTTTTT; cdr3_aa: CASSPGTGGELFF
j_call: TRBJ2-3; clone_size: .; v_call: TRBV9; d_call: .; cdr3_length: 14; cdr3_nt: TGTGCCAGCAGCGTAGGCACGGGTACAGATACGCAGTATTTT; cdr3_aa: CASSVGTGTDTQYF